Below, one TCR beta chain is given with its context. The record originates from a study of blood T cell repertoires in COVID-19. Overall study context: COVID-19 samples collected from the United States, Italy and Spain covered acute and convalescent phases. PBMCs, B-cell-depleted T cells, or T cells were the source of the cDNA or gDNA that made up the material.

Deletions cut 6 bases from V and 0 bases from J, with 11 bases between. The CDR3 length is 14 residues. In the authors' methods: Amplification with reference gene primers provided the estimates of nucleated cell counts. Using immunoSEQ multiplex PCR, the repertoire was profiled, and TCRdb retains in-frame clones only, with some absent. That table is the source of V, J and clone size, and D and trimming were worked out from the DNA. The sample lists over 70,000 clones, 65% to 80% occurring once. J is TRBJ1-1 and V is TRBV23-1, with no clear D. TRBV23-1 is an ORF; its function is uncertain. The TCR was taken from a woman older than 75 with active or convalescent COVID-19. The sample taken for sequencing was peripheral blood. The DNA of the CDR3 is TGCGCCAGCAGATACACCACCATGAACACTGAAGCTTTCTTT. It translates to CASRYTTMNTEAFF.